A selection of T cell receptor beta chains follows, all from one sample in a study of Graves' ophthalmopathy and Graves' hyperthyroidism. TCRdb reanalysed the multiplex PCR reads using MiXCR and keeps one entry per CDR3 protein. The repertoire holds more than 1,000,000 distinct CDR3 sequences, with about two fifths as singletons. The sample was peripheral blood or thyroid tissue (not recorded which). The receptor source for this set is an adult man with Graves' hyperthyroidism. CDR3s include the opening cysteine and the closing phenylalanine or tryptophan. The D gene is left open where the match is weak. Rows may omit the clone size; those that give it use once, few, many or a size class.

D gene: TRBD2; V gene: TRBV7-8; clone size: many; J gene: TRBJ2-5; CDR3 protein: CASTSGNQETQYF; CDR3 DNA: TGTGCCAGCACTAGCGGGAACCAAGAGACCCAGTACTTC
D gene: .; V gene: TRBV7-2; clone size: many; J gene: TRBJ2-2; CDR3 protein: CASKGTGELFF; CDR3 DNA: TGTGCCAGCAAAGGAACCGGGGAGCTGTTTTTT
D gene: TRBD2; V gene: TRBV25-1; clone size: many; J gene: TRBJ2-5; CDR3 protein: CASSEGTSGIQETQYF; CDR3 DNA: TGTGCCAGCAGTGAAGGGACTAGCGGGATCCAAGAGACCCAGTACTTC
D gene: .; V gene: TRBV25-1; clone size: once; J gene: TRBJ1-1; CDR3 protein: CASLAFKGTEAFF; CDR3 DNA: TGTGCCAGCTTAGCTTTTAAGGGCACTGAAGCTTTCTTT
D gene: .; V gene: TRBV20-1; clone size: .; J gene: TRBJ2-2; CDR3 protein: CSARDEFGELFF; CDR3 DNA: TGCAGTGCTAGAGATGAGTTCGGGGAGCTGTTTTTT
D gene: .; V gene: TRBV7-8; clone size: .; J gene: TRBJ1-5; CDR3 protein: CASSLQQGNSNQPQHF; CDR3 DNA: TGTGCCAGCAGCCTACAACAGGGCAATAGCAATCAGCCCCAGCATTTT
D gene: .; V gene: TRBV7-9; clone size: many; J gene: TRBJ1-2; CDR3 protein: CASSLALGYGYTF; CDR3 DNA: TGTGCCAGCAGCTTGGCCCTGGGCTATGGCTACACCTTC
D gene: TRBD2; V gene: TRBV6-5; clone size: many; J gene: TRBJ2-5; CDR3 protein: CASGKLAGVGETQYF; CDR3 DNA: TGTGCCAGCGGCAAACTAGCGGGAGTCGGAGAGACCCAGTACTTC
D gene: .; V gene: TRBV12-3/TRBV12-4; clone size: .; J gene: TRBJ2-2; CDR3 protein: CASSLGIPGELFF; CDR3 DNA: TGTGCCAGCAGTTTGGGGATCCCCGGGGAGCTGTTTTTT
D gene: TRBD2; V gene: TRBV7-2; clone size: many; J gene: TRBJ2-7; CDR3 protein: CASSDLAGGVTYEQYF; CDR3 DNA: TGTGCCAGCAGTGATCTAGCGGGAGGGGTCACCTACGAGCAGTACTTC
D gene: .; V gene: TRBV5-6; clone size: .; J gene: TRBJ2-5; CDR3 protein: CASSGSGGTQYF; CDR3 DNA: TGTGCCAGCAGCGGGTCCGGGGGGACCCAGTACTTC
D gene: .; V gene: TRBV6-2/TRBV6-3; clone size: .; J gene: TRBJ1-6; CDR3 protein: CASNPHAGDHSPLHF; CDR3 DNA: TGTGCCAGCAACCCACACGCAGGGGACCATTCACCCCTCCACTTT
D gene: .; V gene: TRBV6-2/TRBV6-3; clone size: .; J gene: TRBJ1-5; CDR3 protein: CASRLYPGSNQPQHF; CDR3 DNA: TGTGCCAGCAGACTGTACCCTGGATCCAATCAGCCCCAGCATTTT
D gene: TRBD2; V gene: TRBV19; clone size: many; J gene: TRBJ2-5; CDR3 protein: CASSPTGLAGEETQYF; CDR3 DNA: TGTGCCAGTAGTCCTACAGGACTAGCGGGAGAGGAGACCCAGTACTTC
D gene: .; V gene: TRBV5-1; clone size: few; J gene: TRBJ2-5; CDR3 protein: CASSLGGQRLETQYF; CDR3 DNA: TGCGCCAGCAGCTTGGGCGGACAAAGGCTGGAGACCCAGTACTTC
D gene: .; V gene: TRBV4-1; clone size: many; J gene: TRBJ1-6; CDR3 protein: CASRPDRLSNSPLHF; CDR3 DNA: TGCGCCAGCAGGCCCGACCGGCTGAGTAATTCACCCCTCCACTTT
D gene: .; V gene: TRBV29-1; clone size: .; J gene: TRBJ2-2; CDR3 protein: CSGKWAGELFF; CDR3 DNA: TGCAGCGGGAAATGGGCTGGGGAGCTGTTTTTT
D gene: .; V gene: TRBV5-1; clone size: .; J gene: TRBJ2-7; CDR3 protein: CTSSLAGREQYF; CDR3 DNA: TGCACCAGCAGCTTGGCAGGACGCGAGCAGTACTTC
D gene: TRBD1; V gene: TRBV2; clone size: .; J gene: TRBJ1-2; CDR3 protein: CASSSNPGTVYGYTF; CDR3 DNA: TGTGCCAGCAGTTCTAACCCCGGGACAGTCTATGGCTACACCTTC
D gene: .; V gene: TRBV29-1; clone size: many; J gene: TRBJ2-7; CDR3 protein: CSVATGVSVDEQYF; CDR3 DNA: TGCAGCGTTGCCACGGGGGTTTCTGTTGACGAGCAGTACTTC
D gene: .; V gene: TRBV7-9; clone size: many; J gene: TRBJ1-1; CDR3 protein: CASSSTGGVNTEAFF; CDR3 DNA: TGTGCCAGCAGCTCGACAGGAGGGGTTAACACTGAAGCTTTCTTT
D gene: TRBD2; V gene: TRBV12-3/TRBV12-4; clone size: .; J gene: TRBJ2-2; CDR3 protein: CASVPHGGRAGELFF; CDR3 DNA: TGTGCCAGCGTGCCGCACGGGGGGAGGGCCGGGGAGCTGTTTTTT
D gene: TRBD1; V gene: TRBV30; clone size: .; J gene: TRBJ2-7; CDR3 protein: CAWRTGTYEQYF; CDR3 DNA: TGTGCCTGGAGGACAGGGACCTACGAGCAGTACTTC
D gene: .; V gene: TRBV6-2/TRBV6-3; clone size: many; J gene: TRBJ2-6; CDR3 protein: CASSYRTAGANVLTF; CDR3 DNA: TGTGCCAGCAGTTACAGAACAGCTGGGGCCAACGTCCTGACTTTC
D gene: .; V gene: TRBV25-1; clone size: many; J gene: TRBJ1-6; CDR3 protein: CASSLRTNSPLHF; CDR3 DNA: TGTGCCAGCAGTCTCCGGACTAATTCACCCCTCCACTTT
D gene: .; V gene: TRBV11-2; clone size: .; J gene: TRBJ1-5; CDR3 protein: CASSLAAEDQPQHF; CDR3 DNA: TGTGCCAGCAGCTTAGCGGCAGAAGATCAGCCCCAGCATTTT
D gene: .; V gene: TRBV2; clone size: few; J gene: TRBJ2-2; CDR3 protein: CASTLARTGELFF; CDR3 DNA: TGTGCCAGCACGCTAGCAAGGACCGGGGAGCTGTTTTTT
D gene: TRBD1; V gene: TRBV15; clone size: .; J gene: TRBJ2-3; CDR3 protein: CATSASDRALDTQYF; CDR3 DNA: TGTGCCACCAGCGCCAGTGACAGGGCCCTAGATACGCAGTATTTT
D gene: .; V gene: TRBV2; clone size: many; J gene: TRBJ2-7; CDR3 protein: CASSEFSEQYF; CDR3 DNA: TGTGCCAGCAGTGAATTCAGCGAGCAGTACTTC
D gene: .; V gene: TRBV19; clone size: many; J gene: TRBJ1-1; CDR3 protein: CASSMARQLNTEAFF; CDR3 DNA: TGTGCCAGTAGTATGGCTCGCCAACTTAACACTGAAGCTTTCTTT
D gene: TRBD2; V gene: TRBV7-2; clone size: .; J gene: TRBJ2-1; CDR3 protein: CASSASSGRMYEQFF; CDR3 DNA: TGTGCCAGCAGCGCTTCTAGCGGGAGGATGTATGAGCAGTTCTTC
D gene: .; V gene: TRBV5-1; clone size: .; J gene: TRBJ1-1; CDR3 protein: CASSTSLGQENTEAFF; CDR3 DNA: TGCGCCAGCAGCACATCCCTCGGGCAGGAGAACACTGAAGCTTTCTTT
D gene: .; V gene: TRBV19; clone size: .; J gene: TRBJ2-7; CDR3 protein: CASSPLTAGTYYEQYF; CDR3 DNA: TGTGCCAGCTCACCACTTACGGCCGGGACCTACTACGAGCAGTACTTC
D gene: TRBD1; V gene: TRBV20-1; clone size: .; J gene: TRBJ1-6; CDR3 protein: CSARPRVGPGQEGSSTAGNSPLHF; CDR3 DNA: TGCAGTGCTAGACCCCGAGTTGGACCGGGACAGGAGGGGTCTAGCACTGCAGGGAATTCACCCCTCCACTTT
D gene: .; V gene: TRBV29-1; clone size: many; J gene: TRBJ2-5; CDR3 protein: CSDQSGWGETQYF; CDR3 DNA: TGCAGCGATCAGTCGGGCTGGGGAGAGACCCAGTACTTC
D gene: .; V gene: TRBV29-1; clone size: .; J gene: TRBJ1-1; CDR3 protein: CSVLPQGSTNEAFF; CDR3 DNA: TGCAGCGTTCTGCCCCAGGGCTCAACTAATGAAGCTTTCTTT
D gene: .; V gene: TRBV20-1; clone size: .; J gene: TRBJ2-7; CDR3 protein: CSATPEVSYEQYF; CDR3 DNA: TGCAGTGCTACCCCAGAGGTTTCCTACGAGCAGTACTTC
D gene: .; V gene: TRBV7-4; clone size: .; J gene: TRBJ1-4; CDR3 protein: CASSLALGGPEKLFF; CDR3 DNA: TGTGCCAGCAGCTTAGCTCTAGGGGGGCCTGAAAAACTGTTTTTT
D gene: .; V gene: TRBV20-1; clone size: many; J gene: TRBJ1-1; CDR3 protein: CSARYRGQMNTEAFF; CDR3 DNA: TGCAGTGCTAGATACAGAGGACAGATGAACACTGAAGCTTTCTTT
D gene: .; V gene: TRBV13; clone size: many; J gene: TRBJ2-7; CDR3 protein: CASSLAIPLTYEQYF; CDR3 DNA: TGTGCCAGCAGCTTAGCAATCCCCCTGACTTACGAGCAGTACTTC
D gene: TRBD1; V gene: TRBV12-3/TRBV12-4; clone size: .; J gene: TRBJ1-2; CDR3 protein: CASRQTGVVYGYTF; CDR3 DNA: TGTGCCAGCAGACAAACAGGGGTCGTCTATGGCTACACCTTC
D gene: .; V gene: TRBV9; clone size: .; J gene: TRBJ2-3; CDR3 protein: CASSGWGTDTQYF; CDR3 DNA: TGTGCCAGCAGCGGTTGGGGCACAGATACGCAGTATTTT
D gene: .; V gene: TRBV12-3/TRBV12-4; clone size: .; J gene: TRBJ1-4; CDR3 protein: CASSPRGSVSEKLFF; CDR3 DNA: TGTGCCAGCAGTCCTAGGGGGTCCGTGAGCGAAAAACTGTTTTTT
D gene: .; V gene: TRBV29-1; clone size: once; J gene: TRBJ1-1; CDR3 protein: CSVEFGGVNTEAFF; CDR3 DNA: TGCAGCGTTGAATTCGGAGGAGTGAACACTGAAGCTTTCTTT
D gene: .; V gene: TRBV10-2; clone size: .; J gene: TRBJ1-5; CDR3 protein: CASSEPGSWGTLDQPQHF; CDR3 DNA: TGCGCCAGCAGTGAGCCGGGGTCCTGGGGAACCTTAGATCAGCCCCAGCATTTT
D gene: .; V gene: TRBV10-3; clone size: many; J gene: TRBJ2-5; CDR3 protein: CAISDNRDRPQYF; CDR3 DNA: TGTGCCATCAGTGACAACAGGGATCGGCCCCAGTACTTC
D gene: .; V gene: TRBV2; clone size: .; J gene: TRBJ2-1; CDR3 protein: CASSLTGSEYNEQFF; CDR3 DNA: TGTGCCAGCAGCCTAACAGGGAGCGAGTACAATGAGCAGTTCTTC
D gene: TRBD2; V gene: TRBV5-4; clone size: .; J gene: TRBJ2-7; CDR3 protein: CASSDGLAGIRRYEQYF; CDR3 DNA: TGTGCCAGCAGCGACGGACTAGCGGGCATCCGCCGCTACGAGCAGTACTTC
D gene: TRBD1; V gene: TRBV20-1; clone size: few; J gene: TRBJ2-5; CDR3 protein: CSANRGAETQYF; CDR3 DNA: TGCAGTGCAAACAGGGGAGCGGAGACCCAGTACTTC
D gene: .; V gene: TRBV19; clone size: many; J gene: TRBJ1-4; CDR3 protein: CASSTGATSEKLFF; CDR3 DNA: TGTGCCAGTAGTACAGGGGCGACGAGTGAAAAACTGTTTTTT
D gene: TRBD1; V gene: TRBV7-9; clone size: .; J gene: TRBJ1-1; CDR3 protein: CATKNRGRTEAFF; CDR3 DNA: TGTGCTACAAAAAACAGGGGTCGGACTGAAGCTTTCTTT
D gene: TRBD1; V gene: TRBV7-2; clone size: .; J gene: TRBJ2-7; CDR3 protein: CASSSTGVGRQYF; CDR3 DNA: TGTGCCAGCAGCTCTACAGGGGTCGGACGGCAGTACTTC
D gene: TRBD1; V gene: TRBV12-3/TRBV12-4; clone size: .; J gene: TRBJ1-2; CDR3 protein: CASRRTGTGIGGYTF; CDR3 DNA: TGTGCCAGCAGGCGCACCGGGACAGGAATTGGAGGCTACACCTTC
D gene: .; V gene: TRBV11-2; clone size: .; J gene: TRBJ1-1; CDR3 protein: CASSSQEATEAFF; CDR3 DNA: TGTGCCAGCAGCTCACAGGAGGCGACTGAAGCTTTCTTT
D gene: TRBD1; V gene: TRBV29-1; clone size: many; J gene: TRBJ2-5; CDR3 protein: CSGHGQGGFVTQYF; CDR3 DNA: TGCAGCGGACATGGACAGGGTGGGTTCGTGACCCAGTACTTC